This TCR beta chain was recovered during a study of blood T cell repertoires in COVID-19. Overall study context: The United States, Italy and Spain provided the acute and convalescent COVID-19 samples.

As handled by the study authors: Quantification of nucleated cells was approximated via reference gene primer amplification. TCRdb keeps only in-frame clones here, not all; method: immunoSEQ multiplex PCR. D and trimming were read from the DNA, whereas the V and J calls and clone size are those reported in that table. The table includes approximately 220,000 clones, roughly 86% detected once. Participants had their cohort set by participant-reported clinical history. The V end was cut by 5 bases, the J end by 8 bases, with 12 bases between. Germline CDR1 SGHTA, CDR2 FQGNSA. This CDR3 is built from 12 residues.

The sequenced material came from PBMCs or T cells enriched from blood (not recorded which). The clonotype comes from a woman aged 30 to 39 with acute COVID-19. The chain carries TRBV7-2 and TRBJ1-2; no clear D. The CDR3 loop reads CASSPTGWGYTF. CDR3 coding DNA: TGTGCCAGCAGCCCAACCGGTTGGGGCTACACCTTC.